The clone carrying this T cell receptor (beta chain) was recorded many times. This sample was included in a study of read filtering for tumor transcriptome and immune sequencing. This library used 300 to 500 ng RNA and molecular barcoded adaptors spanning alpha/delta and beta/gamma chains. In TCRdb, the reads were re-called with MiXCR into one record per CDR3 protein. The data contain over 40,000 distinct CDR3 sequences, over 9.5% of them singletons. Germline CDR1 reads SEHNR; CDR2 reads FQNEAQ (reference sequence). Trimming stripped 4 bases from V and 10 bases from J, with 16 bases between. This CDR3 spans 13 amino acids.

The source of this sequence is a donor at least 40 years old with multiple myeloma. This sequence joins TRBV7-9 and TRBJ1-1, with D possibly matching TRBD1 (5 bases). Sequenced: a population of CD138-negative cells sorted from bone marrow. This CDR3 is CASSYGTGGGAFF. The CDR3 nucleotides are TGTGCCAGCAGCTATGGGACTGGCGGGGGAGCTTTCTTT.